The clone carrying this TCR beta chain was counted between two and nine times. The record originates from a study of blood T cell repertoires in COVID-19. Method: immunoSEQ multiplex PCR; TCRdb's copy keeps in-frame clones and lacks some. The profile shows 150,000 to 200,000 clones, 75% to 90% of them singletons. The receptor comes from a woman in her sixties who had recovered from COVID-19. The sample consisted of PBMCs or T cells enriched from blood (not recorded which).

The CDR3 DNA is TGCGCCAGCAGCCGTGACAGGGGGCTTTTTGGCACTGAAGCTTTCTTT. Residues: CASSRDRGLFGTEAFF. This chain links TRBV4-1 with TRBJ1-1; 10 positions agree with TRBD1. The CDR3 contains 16 residues. Trimming at V came to 4 bases and at J to 4 bases, leaving 9 bases not matched to a gene. Germline V gives CDR1 MGHRA, CDR2 YSYEKL.